Listed here are 18 T cell receptor beta chains from one sample, sequenced in a study of T-cell memory formation after mild COVID-19. TCRdb ran MiXCR on the 5' RACE reads and lists one entry per CDR3 protein. In the table there are over 450,000 distinct CDR3 sequences, about a fifth of which are singletons. The sequenced sample was PBMCs or a T cell subset sorted from them (not recorded which). Source of these receptors: an adult woman who had mild COVID-19 (a few samples of this study predate the infection). Cell type and time point are not known.

Ten or more counts support this clonotype. V and J are TRBV7-2 and TRBJ1-2; D is perhaps TRBD1 (5 bases). The ends were cut back, 5 bases at V and 2 bases at J, with 9 bases in the middle. Germline V gene lookup returns CDR1 SGHTA and CDR2 FQGNSA. The CDR3 loop spans 13 amino acids. The CDR3 protein is CASSPGANYGYTF. The CDR3 nucleotides read TGTGCCAGCAGCCCCGGGGCAAACTATGGCTACACCTTC.

This rearrangement joins TRBV12-3 or TRBV12-4 to TRBJ2-7, with no clear D. The V end was cut by 3 bases, the J end by 3 bases, with 15 bases between. This CDR3 has 15 residues. The CDR3 protein is CASSFRMDGNYEQYF. CDR3 DNA: TGTGCCAGCAGTTTTCGGATGGACGGAAACTACGAGCAGTACTTC.

The chain carries TRBV4-2 and TRBJ2-2; D gene ambiguous. Trimming took 3 bases from V and 2 from J, leaving 13 bases between them. CDR3 length equals 16 residues. Germline lookup yields CDR1 LGHNA and CDR2 YNFKEQ. DNA of the CDR3: TGTGCCAGCAGCCAGAGGACCGTAGCCAACACCGGGGAGCTGTTTTTT. Translation gives CASSQRTVANTGELFF.

The sample holds a few counts of this clonotype. The J gene is TRBJ1-5, the V gene TRBV12-3 or TRBV12-4, with D hard to call. The ends were cut back, 1 base at V and 4 bases at J, with 8 bases in the middle. This CDR3 has 14 amino acids. CDR3 residues: CASSLDSKNQPQHF. The CDR3 bases are TGTGCCAGCAGTTTAGATTCCAAAAATCAGCCCCAGCATTTT.

This chain connects TRBV20-1 to TRBJ2-3; 8 bases line up with TRBD2. With V trimmed by 0 bases and J by 6 bases, 2 bases remained unmatched. Germline CDR1 reads DFQATT; CDR2 reads SNEGSKA (reference sequence). The CDR3 consists of 13 residues. CDR3 protein: CSARDRGGDTQYF. CDR3 DNA sequence: TGCAGTGCTAGAGATCGGGGGGGGGATACGCAGTATTTT.

This clonotype was observed many times. This chain links TRBV5-1 with TRBJ2-1, with TRBD2 matching over 14 bases. Germline V gene lookup returns CDR1 SGHRS and CDR2 YFSETQ. V dropped 4 bases and J dropped 6; count of bases not matched to a gene: 6. The CDR3 runs to 16 residues. CDR3: CASSRIGTSGSNEQFF. The CDR3 DNA is TGCGCCAGCAGCAGGATCGGGACTAGCGGGAGCAATGAGCAGTTCTTC. Combining the CDR3 with reference TRBV5-1 and TRBJ2-1 gives the whole variable domain KAGVTQTPRYLIKTRGQQVTLSCSPISGHRSVSWYQQTPGQGLQFLFEYFSETQRNKGNFPGRFSGRQFSNSRSEMNVSTLELGDSALYLCASSRIGTSGSNEQFFGPGTRLTVL.

The chain uses TRBV24-1 and TRBJ2-1; D unresolved. In germline, CDR1 is KGHDR, CDR2 SFDVKD. CDR3 length: 14 amino acids. Trimming shortened V by 4 bases and J by 9 bases, and 15 bases separated the two germline ends. This CDR3 is CATSDSRLPFEQFF. CDR3 in DNA: TGTGCCACCAGTGACTCTAGACTCCCCTTTGAGCAGTTCTTC.

The chain couples TRBV30 to TRBJ2-7, with TRBD1 identical over 7 bases. The CDR3 is 14 residues long. The trim removed 2 bases at V and 1 base at J, leaving 5 bases unmatched. Germline V CDR1 and CDR2: GTSNPN, SVGIG (reference sequence). The CDR3 DNA reads as TGTGCCTGGAGTCCTTGGACAGGATCCTACGAGCAGTACTTC. It yields the protein CAWSPWTGSYEQYF.

The chain joins TRBV12-3 or TRBV12-4 to TRBJ1-2; TRBD1 might be the D (6 bases). The CDR3 totals 13 residues. Deletions cut 3 bases from V and 7 bases from J, with 12 bases between. The CDR3 region is CASSFMGATGYTF. DNA for the CDR3: TGTGCCAGCAGTTTCATGGGGGCTACTGGCTACACCTTC.

The chain carries TRBV5-1 and TRBJ2-7, with 7 bases lining up with TRBD2. Germline loops: CDR1 SGHRS, CDR2 YFSETQ. The CDR3 length is 14 residues. Trimming cost V 1 base and J 6 bases; bases outside gene matches: 7. CDR3 protein: CASSLILALGEQYF. In nucleotides, the CDR3 is TGCGCCAGCAGCTTGATACTAGCGTTGGGCGAGCAGTACTTC.

Only a few counts were recorded for this clonotype. V gene TRBV28 combines with J gene TRBJ1-2; TRBD1 aligns across 7 bases. CDR1 MDHEN and CDR2 SYDVKM come from the germline V gene. CDR3 size: 21 residues. J gave up 4 bases and V 8 bases, and 31 bases lay outside the gene matches. In nucleotides, the CDR3 is TGTGCCAGCCGAGTTTTCCGGCGCGACGAGACAGAGGGGGCCACTTCCTATGGCTACACCTTC. Translation gives CASRVFRRDETEGATSYGYTF.

The rearrangement uses TRBV5-1 and TRBJ2-3, with a tentative D call TRBD2 (6 bases). The germline V gene has CDR1 SGHRS and CDR2 YFSETQ. V lost 4 bases and J 0 bases, leaving 15 bases between the germline ends. The CDR3 consists of 16 residues. The CDR3 reads CASSRGAATSTDTQYF. In DNA form, the CDR3 reads TGCGCCAGCAGCCGCGGGGCAGCGACTAGCACAGATACGCAGTATTTT.

The table lists this clonotype with a few counts. The chain links TRBV13 to TRBJ2-7; D perhaps matches TRBD1 (6 bases). Germline CDR1 reads PRHDT; CDR2 reads FYEKMQ (reference sequence). Trimming removed 4 bases at V and 6 bases at J, with 16 bases between. The CDR3 contains 14 residues. CDR3 loop: CASSYNRDLAEQYF. The CDR3 DNA reads as TGTGCCAGCAGCTACAACAGGGATCTAGCCGAGCAGTACTTC.

The chain has TRBV11-3 and TRBJ2-1; 10 bases align to TRBD2. The CDR3 has 18 amino acids. The ends lost 3 bases at V and 4 bases at J; junction bases unmatched: 12. CDR1 SGHNT and CDR2 YENEEA come from the germline V gene. CDR3 residues: CASSFRSPAGGAYNEQFF. The DNA of the CDR3 is TGTGCCAGCAGCTTTCGCAGCCCAGCGGGGGGGGCATACAATGAGCAGTTCTTC.

The chain joins TRBV5-6 to TRBJ1-2; the D is unclear. The V end lost 0 bases, the J end lost 4 bases, and 13 bases lay between the germline ends. CDR3 size: 15 residues. The V gene's germline CDR1 is SGHDT and CDR2 YYEEEE. The CDR3 here is CASSLGLSGGYGYTF. CDR3 DNA: TGTGCCAGCAGCTTGGGGTTATCGGGCGGCTATGGCTACACCTTC. The full variable domain, rest sourced from reference TRBV5-6 and TRBJ1-2, is DAGVTQSPTHLIKTRGQQVTLRCSPKSGHDTVSWYQQALGQGPQFIFQYYEEEERQRGNFPDRFSGHQFPNYSSELNVNALLLGDSALYLCASSLGLSGGYGYTFGSGTRLTVV.

The chain uses TRBV12-3 or TRBV12-4 and TRBJ1-2, with D hard to call. The CDR3 runs to 13 residues. Deletions cut 3 bases from V and 4 bases from J, with 9 bases between. CDR3 sequence reads: CASSLDFRYGYTF. CDR3 coding DNA: TGTGCCAGCAGTTTGGACTTCCGCTATGGCTACACCTTC.

V gene TRBV6-6 combines with J gene TRBJ2-7; TRBD1 aligns across 10 bases. J was trimmed by 5 bases and V by 6 bases; bases with no gene match: 7. This CDR3 is built from 14 residues. Germline V gene sequence: CDR1 MNHNY, CDR2 SVGAGI (reference sequence). CDR3 region: CASSRQGAFDEQYF. CDR3 bases: TGTGCCAGCAGCCGACAGGGGGCCTTCGACGAGCAGTACTTC.

This clonotype was seen ten or more times. This chain links TRBV5-5 with TRBJ2-7; no clear D gene. This CDR3 is built from 13 residues. The germline V gene has CDR1 SGHKS and CDR2 YYEKEE (reference sequence). V shed 0 bases and J shed 0 bases, with 4 bases lying between them. CDR3 region: CASSLDTSYEQYF. The CDR3 DNA reads TGTGCCAGCAGCTTGGACACCTCCTACGAGCAGTACTTC.